These T cell receptor beta chains were read from a single sample in a study of shared clonotypes between healthy human individuals. Only in-frame clones appear in the TCRdb table, and some are missing; sequencing was by immunoSEQ multiplex PCR. The sample has roughly 2,000,000 clones, about 95% seen once. The specimen sequenced was naive CD8+ T cells sorted from blood. The receptor source for this set is a man between 18 and 35 years old in good health. Each CDR3 is given with its conserved first and last residue. A D gene is named only where the DNA matches it firmly.

V | D | CDR3
TRBV13 | - | CASSLEGYSSTDTQYF
TRBV7-9 | TRBD2 | CASSPGLAGSTETQYF
TRBV4-1 | - | CASSPQALVWGTTDEQYF
TRBV30 | TRBD1 | CAWSETGGRGAFF
TRBV6-5 | TRBD1 | CASSGIDRADGYTF
TRBV4-1 | - | CASSQDSRGGGEQFF
TRBV2 | - | CASFRSGPETQYF
TRBV6-5 | TRBD1 | CASTTGQGISYEQYF
TRBV27 | TRBD1 | CASSLSARGIYGYTF
TRBV28 | - | CAADGSYGYTF
TRBV5-4 | TRBD2 | CASSSLAGDGYNEQFF
TRBV25-1 | - | CASSYCGLGRSYEQYF
TRBV21-1 | - | CASSKAATGTGNTIYF
TRBV30 | TRBD1 | CAWSEGTGLDEQYF
TRBV7-2 | TRBD1 | CASSRQGYGYTF
TRBV7-9 | TRBD1 | CASSLTGRAYEQYF
TRBV28 | TRBD1 | CASSLARDSHNSPLHF
TRBV7-9 | - | CASSSTLEYEKLFF
TRBV14 | TRBD1 | CASSLQGLTEAFF
TRBV2 | - | CASSGSGDFTGELFF
TRBV10-2 | TRBD1 | CASTRQGDYSHSYNEQFF
TRBV7-2 | - | CASSLGAGLGNEQYF
TRBV11-2 | - | CASSLDLSGGDIYYEQYF
TRBV6-5 | - | CASSWRGGGEQYF
TRBV5-4 | TRBD2 | CASSLAGEFAQFF
TRBV27 | - | CASSLNGGLSTDTQYF
TRBV4-1 | - | CASSQEEGYEQYF
TRBV4-3 | - | CASSQDRGLFYTGELFF
TRBV5-8 | - | CASSSGLFSTDTQYF
TRBV2 | - | CASSAANSPLHF
TRBV6-5 | TRBD1 | CASFSTGENTGELFF
TRBV27 | - | CASSFPGTKQYF
TRBV30 | - | CAWSPSQGGIEQFF
TRBV7-9 | TRBD1 | CASSPRQGALYEQYF
TRBV27 | - | CASSLSGPFTDTQYF
TRBV15 | TRBD2 | CATSSGGESYEQYF
TRBV20-1 | - | CSALRGGQAFF
TRBV6-9 | - | CASSYLHLLRGQESGADTQYF
TRBV30 | - | CAWSVSGTLAEAFF
TRBV2 | TRBD2 | CASSERLAGEQYF
TRBV10-1 | - | CANGLWGYTF
TRBV7-9 | TRBD1 | CASTRQGPNEKLFF
TRBV7-2 | TRBD2 | CASSLLAGGGAGAKNIQYF
TRBV30 | TRBD2 | CAWSVAGSSTDTQYF
TRBV10-2 | - | CASSAVPSYEQYF
TRBV27 | TRBD1 | CASSTDRDSSRTYEQYF
TRBV4-1 | - | CASLNGERTEAFF
TRBV7-2 | - | CASSWDFSYEQYF
TRBV4-1 | - | CASSQSDITPSYEQYF
TRBV4-1 | - | CASSQVLGVIQYF
TRBV7-3 | - | CASSPERGAADTQYF
TRBV7-2 | TRBD2 | CASSLVSGTSGFYEQYF